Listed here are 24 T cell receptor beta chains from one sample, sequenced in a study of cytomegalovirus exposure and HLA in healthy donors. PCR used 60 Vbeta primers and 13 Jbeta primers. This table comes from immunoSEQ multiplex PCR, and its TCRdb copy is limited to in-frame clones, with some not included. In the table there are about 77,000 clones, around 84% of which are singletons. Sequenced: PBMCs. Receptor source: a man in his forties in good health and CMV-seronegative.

The CDR3 is CASSPDRNQPQHF. CDR3 in DNA: TGTGCCAGCTCGCCTGACAGGAATCAGCCCCAGCATTTT. The chain joins TRBV18 to TRBJ1-5, with TRBD1 as a possible D gene (6 bases). The ends were cut back, 6 bases at V and 4 bases at J, with 10 bases in the middle. The CDR3 is 13 residues long. CDR1 KGHSH and CDR2 LQKENI come from the germline V gene.

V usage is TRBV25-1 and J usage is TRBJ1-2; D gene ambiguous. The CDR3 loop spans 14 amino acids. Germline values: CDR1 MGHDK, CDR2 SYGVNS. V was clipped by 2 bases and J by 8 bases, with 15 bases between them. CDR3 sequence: CASSEDTGRGGYTF. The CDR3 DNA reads TGTGCCAGCAGTGAAGATACCGGAAGAGGAGGCTACACCTTC.

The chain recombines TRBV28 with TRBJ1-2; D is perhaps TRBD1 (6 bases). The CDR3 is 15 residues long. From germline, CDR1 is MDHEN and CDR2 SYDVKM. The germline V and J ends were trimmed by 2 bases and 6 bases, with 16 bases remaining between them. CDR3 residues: CASSLTQGLANGYTF. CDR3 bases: TGTGCCAGCAGTTTAACACAGGGATTGGCGAATGGCTACACCTTC.

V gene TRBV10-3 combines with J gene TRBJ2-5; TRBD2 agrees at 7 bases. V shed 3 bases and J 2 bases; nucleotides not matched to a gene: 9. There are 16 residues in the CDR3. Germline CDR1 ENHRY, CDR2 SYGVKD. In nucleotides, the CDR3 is TGTGCCATCAGTGATAGCCTAGCGGTCCCACAAGAGACCCAGTACTTC. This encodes CAISDSLAVPQETQYF.

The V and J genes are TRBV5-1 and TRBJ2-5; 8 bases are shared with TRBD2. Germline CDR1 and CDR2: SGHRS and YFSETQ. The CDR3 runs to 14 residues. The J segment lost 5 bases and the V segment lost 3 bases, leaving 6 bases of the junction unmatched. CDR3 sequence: CASSSTGTRETQYF. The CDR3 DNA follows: TGCGCCAGCAGCTCAACCGGGACTAGGGAGACCCAGTACTTC.

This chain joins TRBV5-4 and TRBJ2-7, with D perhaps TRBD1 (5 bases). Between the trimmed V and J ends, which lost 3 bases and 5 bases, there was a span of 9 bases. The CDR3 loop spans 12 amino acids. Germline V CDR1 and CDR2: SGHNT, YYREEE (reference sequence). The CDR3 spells CASSYSRDEQYF. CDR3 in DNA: TGTGCCAGCAGCTACTCCAGGGACGAGCAGTACTTC.

In DNA, the CDR3 is TGTGCCAGCAGCCCGACAGGGATGAACACTGAAGCTTTCTTT. This sequence encodes CASSPTGMNTEAFF. The V call is TRBV5-4, the J call TRBJ1-1, with 7 bases aligning to TRBD1. V shed 4 bases, J shed 0 bases, and the junction held 3 bases outside the gene matches. The CDR3 totals 14 residues. Looked up from germline, CDR1 is SGHNT and CDR2 is YYREEE (reference sequence).

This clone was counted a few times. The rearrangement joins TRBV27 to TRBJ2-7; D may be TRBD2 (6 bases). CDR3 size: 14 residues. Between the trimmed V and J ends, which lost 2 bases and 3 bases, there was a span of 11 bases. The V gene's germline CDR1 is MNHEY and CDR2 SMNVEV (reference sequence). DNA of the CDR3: TGTGCCAGCAGTTTACCGGGAGCGGGCTACGAGCAGTACTTC. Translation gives CASSLPGAGYEQYF.

In nucleotides, the CDR3 is TGTGCCAGTAGTATTCTTACGGGATCCTACGAGCAGTACTTC. Translation: CASSILTGSYEQYF. The rearrangement joins TRBV19 to TRBJ2-7; perhaps TRBD2 as D (5 bases). The V gene's germline CDR1 is LNHDA and CDR2 SQIVND (reference sequence). The CDR3 runs to 14 residues. V dropped 3 bases and J dropped 1 base, with 10 bases sitting between them.

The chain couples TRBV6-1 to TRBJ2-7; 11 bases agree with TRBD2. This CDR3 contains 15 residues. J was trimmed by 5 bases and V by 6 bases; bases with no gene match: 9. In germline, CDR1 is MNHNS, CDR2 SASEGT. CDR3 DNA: TGTGCCAGCAGAGTTACTAGCGGGAGTTATAACGAGCAGTACTTC. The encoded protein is CASRVTSGSYNEQYF.

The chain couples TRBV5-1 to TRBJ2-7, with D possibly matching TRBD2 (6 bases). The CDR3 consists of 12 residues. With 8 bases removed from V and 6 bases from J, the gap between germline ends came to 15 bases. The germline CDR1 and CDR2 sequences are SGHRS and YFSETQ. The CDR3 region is CASSGLYREQYF. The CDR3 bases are TGCGCCAGTTCAGGACTATATCGCGAGCAGTACTTC. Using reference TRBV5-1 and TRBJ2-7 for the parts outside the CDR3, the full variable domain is KAGVTQTPRYLIKTRGQQVTLSCSPISGHRSVSWYQQTPGQGLQFLFEYFSETQRNKGNFPGRFSGRQFSNSRSEMNVSTLELGDSALYLCASSGLYREQYFGPGTRLTVT.

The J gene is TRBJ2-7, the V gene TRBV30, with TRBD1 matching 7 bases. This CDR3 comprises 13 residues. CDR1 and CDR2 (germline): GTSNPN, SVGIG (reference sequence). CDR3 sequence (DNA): TGTGCGGCATTCAGGGGGAGCTCCTACGAGCAGTACTTC. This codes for CAAFRGSSYEQYF.

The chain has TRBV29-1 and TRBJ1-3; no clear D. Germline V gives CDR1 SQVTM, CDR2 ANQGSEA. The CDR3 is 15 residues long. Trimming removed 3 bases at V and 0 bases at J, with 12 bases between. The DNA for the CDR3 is TGCAGCGTTGATCAGAGGGTGGCCTCTGGAAACACCATATATTTT. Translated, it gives CSVDQRVASGNTIYF.

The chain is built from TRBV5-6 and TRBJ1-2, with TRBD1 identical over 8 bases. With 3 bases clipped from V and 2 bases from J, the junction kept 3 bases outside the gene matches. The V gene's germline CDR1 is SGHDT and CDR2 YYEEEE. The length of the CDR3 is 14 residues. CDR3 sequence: CASSSGQGNYGYTF. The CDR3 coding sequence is TGTGCCAGCAGCTCCGGACAGGGCAACTATGGCTACACCTTC. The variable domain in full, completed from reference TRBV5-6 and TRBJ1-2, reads DAGVTQSPTHLIKTRGQQVTLRCSPKSGHDTVSWYQQALGQGPQFIFQYYEEEERQRGNFPDRFSGHQFPNYSSELNVNALLLGDSALYLCASSSGQGNYGYTFGSGTRLTVV.

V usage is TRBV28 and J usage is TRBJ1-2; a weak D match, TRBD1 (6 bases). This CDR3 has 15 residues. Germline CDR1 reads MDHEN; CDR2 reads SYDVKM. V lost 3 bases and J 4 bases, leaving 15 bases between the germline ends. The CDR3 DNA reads TGTGCCAGCAGTTTCCAAGCACCACAGGGCTATGGCTACACCTTC. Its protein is CASSFQAPQGYGYTF.

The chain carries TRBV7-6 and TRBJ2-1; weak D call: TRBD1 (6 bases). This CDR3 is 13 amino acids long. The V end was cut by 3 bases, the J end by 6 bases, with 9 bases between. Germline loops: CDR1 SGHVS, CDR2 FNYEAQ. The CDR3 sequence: CASSFEGGNEQFF. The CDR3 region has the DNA TGTGCCAGCAGCTTTGAAGGGGGCAATGAGCAGTTCTTC.

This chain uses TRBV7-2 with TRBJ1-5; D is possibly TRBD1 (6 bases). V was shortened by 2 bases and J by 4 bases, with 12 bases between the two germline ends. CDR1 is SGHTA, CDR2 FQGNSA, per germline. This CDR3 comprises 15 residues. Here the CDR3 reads CASSLSRGANQPQHF. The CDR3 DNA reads TGTGCCAGCAGCTTATCCAGGGGAGCAAATCAGCCCCAGCATTTT.

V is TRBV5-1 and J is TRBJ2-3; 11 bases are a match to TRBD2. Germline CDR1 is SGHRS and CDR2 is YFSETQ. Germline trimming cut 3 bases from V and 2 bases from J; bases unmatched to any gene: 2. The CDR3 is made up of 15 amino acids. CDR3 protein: CASSSGLADTDTQYF. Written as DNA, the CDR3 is TGCGCCAGCAGCTCGGGACTAGCGGACACAGATACGCAGTATTTT.

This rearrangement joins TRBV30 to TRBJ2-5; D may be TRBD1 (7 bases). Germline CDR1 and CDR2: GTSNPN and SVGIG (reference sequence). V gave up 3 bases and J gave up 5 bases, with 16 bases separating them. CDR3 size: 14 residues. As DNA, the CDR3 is TGTGCCTGGAGCCGCAGGGGGGCCGGGGAGACCCAGTACTTC. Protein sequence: CAWSRRGAGETQYF.

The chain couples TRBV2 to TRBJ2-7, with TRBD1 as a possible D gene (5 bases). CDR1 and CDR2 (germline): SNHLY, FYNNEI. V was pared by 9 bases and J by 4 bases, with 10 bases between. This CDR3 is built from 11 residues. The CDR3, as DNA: TGTGCCAGAAGCCAGGGTTACGAGCAGTACTTC. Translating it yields CARSQGYEQYF.

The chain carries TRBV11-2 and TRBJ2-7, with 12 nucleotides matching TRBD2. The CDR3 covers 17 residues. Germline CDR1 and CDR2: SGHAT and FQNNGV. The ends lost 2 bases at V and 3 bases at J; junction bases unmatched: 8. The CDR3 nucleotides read TGTGCCAGCAGCTTAACCCGTCGACTAGCGGGGGTCTACGAGCAGTACTTC. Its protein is CASSLTRRLAGVYEQYF.

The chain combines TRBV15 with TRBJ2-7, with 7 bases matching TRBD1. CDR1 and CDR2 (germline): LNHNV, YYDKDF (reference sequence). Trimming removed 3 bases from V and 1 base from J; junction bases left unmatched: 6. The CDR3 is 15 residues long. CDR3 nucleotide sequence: TGTGCCACCAGCAGTGGGACAGCTAGTTCCTACGAGCAGTACTTC. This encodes CATSSGTASSYEQYF.

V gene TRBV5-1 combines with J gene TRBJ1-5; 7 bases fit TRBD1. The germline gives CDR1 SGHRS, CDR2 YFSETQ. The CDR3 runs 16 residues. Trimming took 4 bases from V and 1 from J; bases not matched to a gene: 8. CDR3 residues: CASSPNRDRSNQPQHF. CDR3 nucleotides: TGCGCCAGCAGCCCAAACCGGGACAGAAGCAATCAGCCCCAGCATTTT.

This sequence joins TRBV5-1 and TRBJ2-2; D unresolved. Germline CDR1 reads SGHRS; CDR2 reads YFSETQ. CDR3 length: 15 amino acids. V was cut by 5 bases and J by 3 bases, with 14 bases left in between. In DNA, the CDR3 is TGCGCCAGCAGTGAGGTTGTGTCGGACACCGGGGAGCTGTTTTTT. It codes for CASSEVVSDTGELFF.